What follows is one T cell receptor (beta chain) and its context. The CDR3 totals 14 residues. Trimming left V 3 bases short and J 4 bases short, with 12 bases between. Germline V gives CDR1 ENHRY, CDR2 SYGVKD. Roughly 0.45 to 1 ug RNA was reverse transcribed with random hexamers. The authors amplified TCR beta CDR3 across 54 Vbeta and 13 Jbeta using immunoSEQ multiplex PCR. TCRdb called the immunoSEQ multiplex PCR reads again in MiXCR, with one record for every CDR3 protein. Of tens of thousands of distinct CDR3 sequences listed, 93% are singletons. The data were obtained in a study of CD8 T cells in Susac syndrome.

This receptor was obtained from a human donor in good health. Sequenced: CD8+ T cells from PBMCs. The chain links TRBV10-3 to TRBJ1-2, with D possibly TRBD1 on 6 matching bases. Here the CDR3 reads CAISEGGAAYGYTF. The CDR3 DNA reads TGTGCCATCAGTGAAGGGGGGGCAGCCTATGGCTACACCTTC.